This paragraph covers one TCR beta chain sequence. Its target is not known. These data come from a study of blood T cells in healthy people across ages. The germline gives CDR1 DFQATT, CDR2 SNEGSKA (reference sequence). This CDR3 region has 14 residues. V was trimmed by 3 bases and J by 5 bases, leaving 17 bases between them. Through a sample-barcoded 5' primer and a J-beta primer mix, a second PCR was run for roughly 6 to 12 cycles. TCRdb called the 5' RACE reads again in MiXCR, with one record for every CDR3 protein. The sample shows 1,500,000 or so distinct CDR3 sequences, approximately 60% of them seen only once. Findings of the study overall: Long-lived donors carried more naive CD4+ cells and greater diversity than aged donors.

Sequenced: blood. The chain is built from TRBV20-1 and TRBJ2-7; TRBD2 might be the D (5 bases). This receptor was taken from a man aged 18 to 30 in good health. In DNA, the CDR3 is TGCAGTGCTAGCACCTCTAGCCTAAATGACGAGCAGTACTTC. Translated, it gives CSASTSSLNDEQYF.